One sample yielded the 14 T cell receptor beta chains listed below, sequenced in a study of control samples from healthy donors and cancer patients. Assay used: immunoSEQ multiplex PCR; TCRdb lists only in-frame clones, some missing. The sample includes 90,000 to 150,000 clones, approximately 91% of them seen just once. Material: blood. The receptors shown here come from a woman aged 18-29 years in good health.

This clone was observed a handful of times. At one of its ends the junction is not consistent with the germline gene, which may arise from a read error. For the CDR3, the DNA is TGTGCCTGGAGTGTACAGACCAGAAGGAACTTC. Its translation is CAWSVQTRRNF. The V gene is TRBV30, the J gene TRBJ2-7; D is unresolved. Germline assignment: CDR1 GTSNPN and CDR2 SVGIG (reference sequence). This CDR3 is 11 amino acids long.

The CDR3: CASRRSGSTDTQYF. The CDR3, as DNA: TGTGCCAGTAGGCGGTCAGGGAGCACAGATACGCAGTATTTT. The V gene is TRBV19, the J gene TRBJ2-3; weak D call: TRBD1 (5 bases). Trimming cost V 6 bases and J 0 bases, with 10 bases left between them. CDR3 length equals 14 residues. Germline CDR1 is LNHDA and CDR2 is SQIVND (reference sequence).

Comment on this clone: At one end, the junction sequence differs from germline, possibly due to a read error. Other DNA sequences in the same sample also yield this CDR3. The rearrangement uses TRBV5-8 and TRBJ1-6; D is uncertain. The CDR3 is 19 amino acids. CDR1 is SGHTS and CDR2 is YDEGEE in the germline V gene. The CDR3 coding sequence is TGTGCCAGCAGCTTGGCGCGGCTGGGCGGAGGCTCCTATAATTCACCTCTCCACTTT. Protein: CASSLARLGGGSYNSPLHF.

This chain connects TRBV3-1 (or the pseudogene TRBV3-2) to TRBJ1-1; D remains unclear. Germline loops: CDR1 LGHDT, CDR2 YNNKEL (reference sequence). V was pared by 4 bases and J by 1 base, with 10 bases between. CDR3 length: 14 residues. Written as DNA, the CDR3 is TGTGCCAGCAGCCCCCCGACAACGAACACTGAAGCTTTCTTT. This encodes CASSPPTTNTEAFF.

The chain carries TRBV19 and TRBJ2-1; TRBD2 matches 8 bases. Trimming took 6 bases from V and 4 from J; bases not matched to a gene: 11. CDR1 LNHDA and CDR2 SQIVND come from the germline V gene (reference sequence). This CDR3 spans 16 amino acids. CDR3 region: CASRPESGGRYNEQFF. Written as DNA, the CDR3 is TGTGCCAGTAGGCCAGAAAGCGGGGGACGATACAATGAGCAGTTCTTC.

About this clone itself: The junction differs from germline at one of its ends, possibly a read error. The chain has TRBV4-3 and TRBJ1-1; D unclear. From germline, CDR1 is LGHNA and CDR2 YSLEER. CDR3 length: 13 amino acids. The CDR3 protein is CASSQPPNSEAFF. CDR3 nucleotide sequence: TGCGCCAGCAGCCAGCCCCCGAACTCTGAAGCTTTCTTT.

The chain joins TRBV5-1 to TRBJ2-7; TRBD2 aligns across 13 bases. The CDR3 covers 18 residues. Germline CDR1 reads SGHRS; CDR2 reads YFSETQ. V was clipped by 2 bases and J by 1 base; unmatched bases: 9. The CDR3: CASSLLTRTSGSSYEQYF. CDR3 DNA sequence: TGCGCCAGCAGCTTACTGACCCGGACTAGCGGGAGTTCCTACGAGCAGTACTTC. Using reference TRBV5-1 and TRBJ2-7 for the parts outside the CDR3, the full variable domain is KAGVTQTPRYLIKTRGQQVTLSCSPISGHRSVSWYQQTPGQGLQFLFEYFSETQRNKGNFPGRFSGRQFSNSRSEMNVSTLELGDSALYLCASSLLTRTSGSSYEQYFGPGTRLTVT.

The chain is built from TRBV7-9 and TRBJ1-2; 11 nucleotides line up with TRBD1. The length of the CDR3 is 14 residues. Germline values: CDR1 SEHNR, CDR2 FQNEAQ (reference sequence). The J segment lost 8 bases and the V segment lost 3 bases, leaving 5 bases of the junction unmatched. The CDR3 bases are TGTGCCAGCAGCTTGGGACAGGGGGAAGGGGGCTACACCTTC. Translating gives CASSLGQGEGGYTF.

The gene calls are TRBV7-6 and TRBJ1-2; 9 bases agree with TRBD1. The CDR3 runs 14 residues. The V segment lost 4 bases and the J segment 10 bases; nucleotides outside the gene matches: 10. Germline values: CDR1 SGHVS, CDR2 FNYEAQ. DNA of the CDR3: TGTGCCAGCAGCTCGGGGACAGGGAATAGCGTCTACACCTTC. As protein: CASSSGTGNSVYTF.

This clone occurred once. The V gene is TRBV27, the J gene TRBJ2-7; 10 nucleotides line up with TRBD2. Germline V gene sequence: CDR1 MNHEY, CDR2 SMNVEV (reference sequence). V was pared by 6 bases and J by 1 base, with 0 bases of the junction left unmatched. This CDR3 is 13 amino acids long. CDR3 coding DNA: TGTGCCAGCAGGACTAGCGGGTCCTACGAGCAGTACTTC. This translates into CASRTSGSYEQYF.

The chain is built from TRBV11-1 and TRBJ2-1; D is tentatively TRBD1 or TRBD2 (6 bases each). This CDR3 spans 13 amino acids. CDR1 and CDR2 from the germline V gene are SGHAT and FQDESV (reference sequence). V lost 5 bases and J lost 7, with 12 bases in between. CDR3 protein: CASSEGGSNEQFF. CDR3 sequence (DNA): TGTGCCAGCAGCGAGGGGGGAAGTAATGAGCAGTTCTTC.

J is TRBJ2-5 and V is TRBV19, with D maybe TRBD2 (7 bases). With 3 bases removed from V and 1 base from J, the gap between germline ends came to 12 bases. Germline CDR1 reads LNHDA; CDR2 reads SQIVND (reference sequence). The CDR3 extends over 15 amino acids. The CDR3 protein is CASSIRGGVQETQYF. CDR3 nucleotide sequence: TGTGCCAGTAGTATTAGGGGGGGAGTCCAAGAGACCCAGTACTTC.

The V call is TRBV5-4, the J call TRBJ2-3; TRBD2 matches 10 bases. The CDR3 is 15 residues long. CDR1 is SGHNT and CDR2 is YYREEE in the germline V gene (reference sequence). V gave up 5 bases and J gave up 5 bases; unmatched junction bases: 8. The DNA for the CDR3 is TGTGCCAGCAGGACCCCTAGCGGGGGAATAGATACGCAGTATTTT. The encoded protein is CASRTPSGGIDTQYF.

The genes are TRBV19 and TRBJ1-2, with TRBD1 matching 8 bases. Germline V lookup: CDR1 LNHDA, CDR2 SQIVND (reference sequence). The trim removed 7 bases at V and 8 bases at J, leaving 18 bases unmatched. The CDR3 has 16 residues. CDR3: CASTEPGDRNWGGYTF. The DNA of the CDR3 is TGTGCCAGTACTGAACCAGGGGACAGGAACTGGGGAGGCTACACCTTC.